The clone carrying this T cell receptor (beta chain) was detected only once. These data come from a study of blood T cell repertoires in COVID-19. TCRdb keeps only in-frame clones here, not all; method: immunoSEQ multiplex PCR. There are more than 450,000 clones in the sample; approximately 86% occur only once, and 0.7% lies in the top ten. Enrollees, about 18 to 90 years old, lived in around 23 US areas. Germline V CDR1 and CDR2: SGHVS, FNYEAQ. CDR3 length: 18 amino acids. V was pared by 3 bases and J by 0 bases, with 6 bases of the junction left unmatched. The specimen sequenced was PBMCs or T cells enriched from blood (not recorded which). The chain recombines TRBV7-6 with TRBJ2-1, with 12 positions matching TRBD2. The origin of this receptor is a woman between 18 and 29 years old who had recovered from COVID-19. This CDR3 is CASSLTSGGPSSYNEQFF. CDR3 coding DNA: TGTGCCAGCAGCTTGACTAGCGGGGGCCCCAGCTCCTACAATGAGCAGTTCTTC. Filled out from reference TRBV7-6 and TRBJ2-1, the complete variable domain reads GAGVSQSPRYKVTKRGQDVALRCDPISGHVSLYWYRQALGQGPEFLTYFNYEAQQDKSGLPNDRFSAERPEGSISTLTIQRTEQRDSAMYRCASSLTSGGPSSYNEQFFGPGTRLTVL.